These 28 T cell receptor beta chains were all obtained from the same sample, sequenced in a study of blood T cells in healthy people across ages. Sample-barcoded 5' priming and a J-beta primer mix drove a second PCR of roughly 6 to 12 cycles. TCRdb reprocessed the 5' RACE reads via MiXCR and lists one record per CDR3 protein. The sample yields about 1.8 million distinct CDR3 sequences, about 49% seen once. Sequencing was performed on blood. All receptors come from a woman aged 40 to 50 in good health.

The chain is built from TRBV7-9 and TRBJ1-2, with D possibly matching TRBD1 (5 bases). Germline loops: CDR1 SEHNR, CDR2 FQNEAQ (reference sequence). There are 16 residues in the CDR3. Trimming took off 5 bases at V and 4 bases at J, with 20 bases between the two ends. The CDR3 nucleotides read TGTGCCAGCAGCCCTCCCGGGGCTGCTACCGTCTATGGCTACACCTTC. Its protein product is CASSPPGAATVYGYTF.

The V and J genes are TRBV6-1 and TRBJ2-1; 8 bases align to TRBD1. V shed 0 bases, J shed 2 bases, and the junction held 6 bases outside the gene matches. The CDR3 has 17 residues. CDR1 is MNHNS, CDR2 SASEGT, per germline. This CDR3 is CASSEARRDRTYNEQFF. Here the CDR3 DNA reads TGTGCCAGCAGTGAAGCTAGGAGGGACAGGACCTACAATGAGCAGTTCTTC.

There are a few counts of this clonotype. This rearrangement joins TRBV2 to TRBJ2-7; weak D call: TRBD1 (6 bases). Deletions cut 6 bases from V and 1 base from J, with 13 bases between. The CDR3 is 14 amino acids. The germline CDR1 and CDR2 sequences are SNHLY and FYNNEI. CDR3 sequence reads: CASRGAAVSYEQYF. CDR3 coding DNA: TGTGCCAGCAGGGGGGCAGCGGTTTCCTACGAGCAGTACTTC.

This clonotype has just a few counts. The rearrangement links TRBV5-1 to TRBJ2-7; 9 bases match TRBD1. The J call may be faulty, since TRBJ2-5 better matches the DNA end. The CDR3 length is 16 residues. Germline assignment: CDR1 SGHRS and CDR2 YFSETQ. This CDR3 reads CASSGGTGQVWETQYF. Written as DNA, the CDR3 is TGCGCCAGCAGCGGAGGGACAGGGCAGGTCTGGGAGACCCAGTACTTC.

In its sample, this clonotype was seen once. The J gene is TRBJ2-1, the V gene TRBV27; TRBD1 matches 9 bases. Trimming took 6 bases from V and 10 from J; bases not matched to a gene: 13. CDR3 size: 15 residues. CDR1 and CDR2 (germline): MNHEY, SMNVEV (reference sequence). CDR3 sequence: CASRPGTGTSYEQFF. CDR3 nucleotides: TGTGCCAGCAGGCCCGGGACAGGGACCTCTTACGAGCAGTTCTTC.

This chain joins TRBV5-1 and TRBJ2-3; D is ambiguous. The germline V and J ends were trimmed by 3 bases and 2 bases, with 13 bases remaining between them. CDR3 length: 15 residues. Germline V gene sequence: CDR1 SGHRS, CDR2 YFSETQ. CDR3 region: CASSSSFAFTDTQYF. CDR3 coding DNA: TGCGCCAGCAGCTCTTCGTTCGCCTTCACAGATACGCAGTATTTT.

The chain carries TRBV27 and TRBJ1-2; D is perhaps TRBD1 (5 bases). Trimming shortened V by 2 bases and J by 0 bases, and 10 bases separated the two germline ends. CDR1 and CDR2 from the germline V gene are MNHEY and SMNVEV (reference sequence). This CDR3 is built from 15 residues. This CDR3 is CASSLRRTPNYGYTF. The CDR3 coding sequence is TGTGCCAGCAGTTTACGCCGGACACCTAACTATGGCTACACCTTC.

The chain uses TRBV7-2 and TRBJ2-1; no clear D gene. V lost 1 base and J lost 6, with 7 bases in between. The CDR3 runs to 13 residues. Germline-derived CDR1 and CDR2 are SGHTA and FQGNSA. CDR3 nucleotides: TGTGCCAGCAGCTTAGTTTTTTTCAATGAGCAGTTCTTC. It is translated as CASSLVFFNEQFF.

This sequence joins TRBV3-1 and TRBJ2-1, with TRBD2 matching over 7 bases. The J call may be mistaken, given a closer DNA end match to TRBJ2-7. The germline gives CDR1 LGHDT, CDR2 YNNKEL (reference sequence). This CDR3 is built from 15 residues. CDR3 sequence (DNA): TGTGCCAGCAGCCAAAGGGCGGGGGTCAACAATGAGCAGTACTTC. Its protein is CASSQRAGVNNEQYF.

The chain couples TRBV5-1 to TRBJ2-7, with D unresolved. Per germline, CDR1 SGHRS and CDR2 YFSETQ. The CDR3 covers 16 residues. Trimming cost V 2 bases and J 1 base, with 16 bases left between them. Here the CDR3 DNA reads TGCGCCAGCAGCTTACTTCAGAGCTCCATGTCCTACGAGCAGTACTTC. Translated: CASSLLQSSMSYEQYF.

This chain links TRBV14 with TRBJ2-3, with D possibly TRBD1 on 7 matching bases. Trimming pared 0 bases from V and 4 bases from J, leaving 14 bases between. The CDR3 runs to 16 residues. Germline CDR1 reads SGHDN; CDR2 reads FVKESK. The CDR3 protein is CASSQDGGGKADTQYF. Here the CDR3 DNA reads TGTGCCAGCAGCCAAGACGGAGGGGGCAAGGCAGATACGCAGTATTTT.

This clonotype has only a few counts. The rearrangement uses TRBV7-9 and TRBJ1-2; unclear D gene. CDR3 length equals 15 residues. CDR1 is SEHNR and CDR2 is FQNEAQ in the germline V gene (reference sequence). V was trimmed by 1 base and J by 3 bases, leaving 12 bases between them. CDR3 sequence (DNA): TGTGCCAGCAGCTTAGGGACGGCAGCCTACTATGGCTACACCTTC. It is translated as CASSLGTAAYYGYTF.

Worth noting for this clonotype: At one end the junction does not follow the germline gene, possibly because of a read error. The rearrangement links TRBV7-9 to TRBJ2-7, with unresolved D. Germline V gene sequence: CDR1 SEHNR, CDR2 FQNEAQ (reference sequence). There are 14 residues in the CDR3. CDR3 in amino acids: CASSLDYLSYERYF. The CDR3 region has the DNA TGTGCCAGCAGCTTAGACTACCTCTCCTACGAGCGGTACTTC.

This clonotype has a handful of counts. V usage is TRBV7-9 and J usage is TRBJ2-7, with D perhaps matching TRBD2 (5 bases). This CDR3 contains 15 residues. The germline CDR1 and CDR2 sequences are SEHNR and FQNEAQ (reference sequence). V shed 5 bases and J shed 2 bases, with 16 bases lying between them. The CDR3 sequence is CASSLVGVQAYEQYF. The DNA of the CDR3 is TGTGCCAGCAGCCTAGTCGGGGTGCAGGCCTACGAGCAGTACTTC.

The chain couples TRBV10-2 to TRBJ2-7; maybe TRBD1 (6 bases). V was cut by 6 bases and J by 1 base, with 16 bases left in between. The CDR3 contains 15 residues. Germline V gives CDR1 WSHSY, CDR2 SAAADI. For the CDR3, the DNA is TGCGCCAGCAGACCCCGGTGGGGGCAGTCCTACGAGCAGTACTTC. Protein sequence: CASRPRWGQSYEQYF.

The sample holds a few counts of this clonotype. The chain uses TRBV4-1 and TRBJ2-3, with D perhaps assigned TRBD1 or TRBD2 (7 bases each). The CDR3 length is 18 residues. With 3 bases removed from V and 0 bases from J, the gap between germline ends came to 19 bases. Germline V gene sequence: CDR1 MGHRA, CDR2 YSYEKL. The CDR3 protein is CASSQEGALAASTDTQYF. Written as DNA, the CDR3 is TGCGCCAGCAGCCAGGAGGGGGCGCTAGCGGCGAGCACAGATACGCAGTATTTT.

The V and J genes are TRBV9 and TRBJ2-7, with 9 bases matching TRBD2. The CDR3 covers 14 residues. V was clipped by 5 bases and J by 3 bases; unmatched bases: 6. CDR1 SGDLS and CDR2 YYNGEE come from the germline V gene. The CDR3 sequence is CASSVGAGGYEQYF. In DNA form, the CDR3 reads TGTGCCAGCAGTGTTGGAGCGGGGGGCTACGAGCAGTACTTC.

This chain connects TRBV6-2 or TRBV6-3 to TRBJ2-5; D remains unclear. The V end was cut by 5 bases, the J end by 1 base, with 8 bases between. There are 13 residues in the CDR3. Germline loops: CDR1 MNHEY, CDR2 SVGEGT. The CDR3 region is CASSKQFQETQYF. CDR3 coding DNA: TGTGCCAGCAGTAAGCAATTCCAAGAGACCCAGTACTTC.

The chain couples TRBV20-1 to TRBJ1-1; tentatively, D is TRBD1 (5 bases). The germline V gene encodes CDR1 DFQATT and CDR2 SNEGSKA (reference sequence). Trimming pared 6 bases from V and 0 bases from J, leaving 11 bases between. CDR3 length equals 13 residues. CDR3 protein: CSALGLLNTEAFF. DNA for the CDR3: TGCAGTGCCTTGGGACTTTTGAACACTGAAGCTTTCTTT.

The CDR3, as DNA: TGTGCCAGCAGTTCCCGCGGGGGGGTCTACCAAGAGACCCAGTACTTC. It specifies CASSSRGGVYQETQYF. This chain uses TRBV12-3 or TRBV12-4 with TRBJ2-5; TRBD2 matches 9 bases. The trim removed 4 bases at V and 0 bases at J, leaving 6 bases unmatched. This CDR3 contains 16 residues.

This clonotype has just one count. This rearrangement joins TRBV25-1 to TRBJ2-1; 7 bases fit TRBD2. V was clipped by 0 bases and J by 12 bases; unmatched bases: 2. This CDR3 has 12 residues. Germline CDR1 reads MGHDK; CDR2 reads SYGVNS. The DNA for the CDR3 is TGTGCCAGCAGTGAATACTCGGGGGGGCAGTTCTTC. Translation: CASSEYSGGQFF.

The genes are TRBV29-1 and TRBJ1-2; weak D call: TRBD1 (5 bases). The germline V gene encodes CDR1 SQVTM and CDR2 ANQGSEA. Trimming left V 6 bases short and J 7 bases short, with 18 bases between. This CDR3 has 13 residues. CDR3 amino acids: CSVGGPETLGYTF. The CDR3 nucleotides read TGCAGCGTGGGGGGACCGGAAACGCTTGGCTACACCTTC.

The chain employs TRBV27 and TRBJ1-5; weak D call: TRBD1 (5 bases). The CDR3 runs to 13 residues. CDR1 MNHEY and CDR2 SMNVEV come from the germline V gene (reference sequence). V lost 3 bases to trimming and J lost 9 bases, with 12 bases between them. The DNA of the CDR3 is TGTGCCAGCAGTTTCCAGGGAATGTGGCCCCAGCATTTT. The encoded protein is CASSFQGMWPQHF.

This clonotype was seen a single time. J is TRBJ2-2 and V is TRBV6-4; D remains ambiguous. V was trimmed by 5 bases and J by 5 bases, leaving 12 bases between them. This CDR3 is built from 14 residues. From germline, CDR1 is MRHNA and CDR2 SNTAGT. In DNA form, the CDR3 reads TGTGCCAGCAGTCCAACTTATGGGACCGGGGAGCTGTTTTTT. This gives the protein CASSPTYGTGELFF.

The J gene is TRBJ1-2, the V gene TRBV6-5; D uncertain. V lost 4 bases and J 4 bases, leaving 16 bases between the germline ends. Germline CDR1 is MNHEY and CDR2 is SVGAGI. This CDR3 has 15 amino acids. Written as DNA, the CDR3 is TGTGCCAGCAGTTCCCCGACTGAAGGCAGCTATGGCTACACCTTC. This codes for CASSSPTEGSYGYTF.

This clonotype occurred a few times. This rearrangement joins TRBV27 to TRBJ1-2, with 7 bases that match TRBD1. The germline V gene encodes CDR1 MNHEY and CDR2 SMNVEV (reference sequence). The trim removed 0 bases at V and 4 bases at J, leaving 5 bases unmatched. The CDR3 has 15 amino acids. The chain's CDR3 is CASSLSGGGAYGYTF. CDR3 in DNA: TGTGCCAGCAGTTTATCTGGAGGGGGCGCCTATGGCTACACCTTC.

This chain links TRBV4-2 with TRBJ1-1; no clear D. V was pared by 0 bases and J by 0 bases, with 11 bases between. This CDR3 has 16 amino acids. The germline CDR1 and CDR2 sequences are LGHNA and YNFKEQ. The CDR3 nucleotides read TGTGCCAGCAGCCAAGAGTCGAGGATCATGAACACTGAAGCTTTCTTT. This sequence encodes CASSQESRIMNTEAFF.

This clonotype was recorded only once. V usage is TRBV20-1 and J usage is TRBJ2-1, with 9 bases aligning to TRBD1. CDR3 length: 16 residues. Germline V gene sequence: CDR1 DFQATT, CDR2 SNEGSKA (reference sequence). V was pared by 0 bases and J by 6 bases, with 9 bases of the junction left unmatched. Written as DNA, the CDR3 is TGCAGTGCTAGAGAAGCAGGACAGGGGAGGCTCAATGAGCAGTTCTTC. Protein product: CSAREAGQGRLNEQFF.